Listed here are 16 T cell receptor beta chains from one sample, sequenced in a study of blood T cell repertoires in COVID-19. Clones were sequenced by immunoSEQ multiplex PCR, and TCRdb holds only the in-frame ones, with some missing. This sample yields approximately 300,000 clones, of which over 75% are seen a single time; about 3.9% belongs to the top ten. The specimen was peripheral blood. The source is a woman aged 50 to 60 with active or convalescent COVID-19.

The J gene is TRBJ2-5, the V gene TRBV4-1; 8 positions agree with TRBD1. CDR3 length: 16 amino acids. J gave up 4 bases and V 4 bases, and 11 bases lay outside the gene matches. Per germline, CDR1 MGHRA and CDR2 YSYEKL. The DNA of the CDR3 is TGCGCCAGCAGCCCCCAAGGAAGGACAGGGTTAGAGACCCAGTACTTC. Its protein product is CASSPQGRTGLETQYF.

This chain uses TRBV3-1 (or the pseudogene TRBV3-2) with TRBJ2-7; 7 nucleotides match TRBD2. The CDR3 extends over 14 amino acids. The V gene end was trimmed by 1 base and the J gene end by 11 bases; junction bases not matched to a gene: 11. In germline, CDR1 is LGHDT, CDR2 YNNKEL (reference sequence). CDR3 in amino acids: CASSQGTGRVFKYF. For the CDR3, the DNA is TGTGCCAGCAGCCAAGGGACTGGGAGGGTCTTCAAGTACTTC.

This chain joins TRBV5-4 and TRBJ1-6, with D uncertain. The V end was cut by 1 base, the J end by 0 bases, with 8 bases between. CDR3 size: 16 residues. Germline CDR1 and CDR2: SGHNT and YYREEE (reference sequence). The chain's CDR3 is CASSLHPSSYNSPLHF. Written as DNA, the CDR3 is TGTGCCAGCAGCTTGCACCCGAGCTCCTATAATTCACCCCTCCACTTT. Combining the CDR3 with reference TRBV5-4 and TRBJ1-6 gives the whole variable domain ETGVTQSPTHLIKTRGQQVTLRCSSQSGHNTVSWYQQALGQGPQFIFQYYREEENGRGNFPPRFSGLQFPNYSSELNVNALELDDSALYLCASSLHPSSYNSPLHFGNGTRLTVT.

The chain recombines TRBV13 with TRBJ1-2, with D tentatively TRBD1 (6 bases). The CDR3 length is 15 residues. CDR1 and CDR2 from the germline V gene are PRHDT and FYEKMQ (reference sequence). Trimming left V 5 bases short and J 5 bases short, with 18 bases between. CDR3 bases: TGTGCCAGCAGCCCCCGCGCGGGGGCTGTTTATGGCTACACCTTC. Protein sequence: CASSPRAGAVYGYTF.

The chain employs TRBV12-5 and TRBJ2-7; 9 bases are a match to TRBD1. The germline V gene has CDR1 LGHNT and CDR2 FRNRAP. CDR3 length equals 16 residues. The J segment lost 0 bases and the V segment lost 1 base, leaving 4 bases of the junction unmatched. This CDR3 reads CASGLDRQGDSYEQYF. DNA of the CDR3: TGTGCTAGTGGTTTGGATAGACAGGGGGACTCCTACGAGCAGTACTTC.

The chain links TRBV27 to TRBJ2-7; 8 bases map to TRBD2. Germline CDR1 MNHEY, CDR2 SMNVEV (reference sequence). V gave up 4 bases and J gave up 5 bases; unmatched junction bases: 10. This CDR3 region has 15 residues. The CDR3, as DNA: TGTGCCAGCAGTTGGCGAGCGGGAGCTAGCGACGAGCAGTACTTC. It encodes CASSWRAGASDEQYF.

This clone has only one observation. J is TRBJ2-1 and V is TRBV6-2 or TRBV6-3, with 12 bases that match TRBD2. The V gene end was trimmed by 2 bases and the J gene end by 0 bases; junction bases not matched to a gene: 5. Germline V CDR1 and CDR2: MNHEY, SVGEGT. The CDR3 consists of 18 residues. CDR3 coding DNA: TGTGCCAGCAGTTACACTAGCGGGAGGACTAGCTCCTACAATGAGCAGTTCTTC. Translating it yields CASSYTSGRTSSYNEQFF.

This chain links TRBV9 with TRBJ1-6, with TRBD1 matching 8 bases. Germline V gene lookup returns CDR1 SGDLS and CDR2 YYNGEE. Trimming at V came to 1 base and at J to 9 bases, leaving 6 bases not matched to a gene. This CDR3 is 15 amino acids long. CDR3 DNA sequence: TGTGCCAGCAGCGTATCAGGGGGCGGAGGTTCACCCCTCCACTTT. Residues: CASSVSGGGGSPLHF.

The V call is TRBV2, the J call TRBJ1-2; 7 nucleotides line up with TRBD1. V lost 4 bases, J lost 5 bases, and 7 bases stayed unmatched. Germline V CDR1 and CDR2: SNHLY, FYNNEI. The CDR3 has 14 residues. The CDR3 spells CASSVQDRPYGYTF. Written as DNA, the CDR3 is TGTGCCAGCAGTGTACAGGACAGGCCATATGGCTACACCTTC. The full variable domain, with the rest looked up from reference TRBV2 and TRBJ1-2, is EPEVTQTPSHQVTQMGQEVILRCVPISNHLYFYWYRQILGQKVEFLVSFYNNEISEKSEIFDDQFSVERPDGSNFTLKIRSTKLEDSAMYFCASSVQDRPYGYTFGSGTRLTVV.

About this clone itself: One end of the junction does not line up with germline, which may come from a read error. The chain employs TRBV28 and TRBJ2-7; TRBD1 matches 9 bases. CDR1 is MDHEN and CDR2 is SYDVKM in the germline V gene. This CDR3 has 12 amino acids. CDR3 DNA: TGTGCCAGCAGGTCTACAGGGGGCGTCAGGCACTTC. Translation: CASRSTGGVRHF.

This sequence joins TRBV7-8 and TRBJ1-1; weak D call: TRBD1 (6 bases). V lost 4 bases and J 10 bases, leaving 16 bases between the germline ends. The germline CDR1 and CDR2 sequences are SGHVS and FQNEAQ. The CDR3 sequence is 13 residues long. The CDR3 bases are TGTGCCAGCAGCTCCAATGGGGGGGGCAGAGCTTTCTTT. Protein sequence: CASSSNGGGRAFF.

The V and J genes are TRBV6-6 and TRBJ2-3, with 9 bases matching TRBD2. V was clipped by 0 bases and J by 6 bases; unmatched bases: 1. Germline lookup yields CDR1 MNHNY and CDR2 SVGAGI (reference sequence). The CDR3 runs 14 residues. The CDR3 spells CASSYSRGGDTQYF. CDR3 coding DNA: TGTGCCAGCAGTTACTCGCGGGGGGGGGATACGCAGTATTTT.

The V and J genes are TRBV19 and TRBJ1-2; perhaps TRBD1 as D (6 bases). Germline CDR1 LNHDA, CDR2 SQIVND (reference sequence). The CDR3 covers 15 residues. Trimming took 2 bases from V and 4 from J, leaving 14 bases between them. In DNA form, the CDR3 reads TGTGCCAGTAGTATAAAACAGGGTTTGTCCTATGGCTACACCTTC. Its protein is CASSIKQGLSYGYTF.

This clone was seen only once. The chain uses TRBV7-2 and TRBJ2-7, with 7 bases fitting TRBD1. There are 13 residues in the CDR3. After removal of 3 bases from V and 7 bases from J, the junction contained 6 bases not matched to a gene. Germline CDR1 SGHTA, CDR2 FQGNSA. The CDR3 DNA sequence: TGTGCCAGCAGCTTCCAGGGGGTGGGTGAGCAGTACTTC. As protein: CASSFQGVGEQYF.

This chain joins TRBV7-9 and TRBJ2-2, with D unresolved. CDR3 length: 14 residues. Germline CDR1 and CDR2: SEHNR and FQNEAQ (reference sequence). V was cut by 1 base and J by 2 bases, with 5 bases left in between. The CDR3 sequence: CASSLDRNTGELFF. The CDR3 DNA sequence: TGTGCCAGCAGCTTAGACAGAAACACCGGGGAGCTGTTTTTT.

V and J are TRBV30 and TRBJ1-6; 12 nucleotides match TRBD1. CDR3 length equals 15 residues. Germline CDR1 reads GTSNPN; CDR2 reads SVGIG (reference sequence). V was clipped by 3 bases and J by 10 bases; unmatched bases: 7. CDR3 loop: CAWSSGQGATSPLHF. The CDR3, as DNA: TGTGCCTGGAGCTCGGGACAGGGGGCGACGTCACCCCTCCACTTT.